These 8 T cell receptor beta chains came from one sample sequenced in a study of shared clonotypes between healthy human individuals (dated by TCRdb to about 2020). The method was the immunoSEQ multiplex PCR assay. Not all clones reach the TCRdb copy of this immuneACCESS table, which keeps in-frame sequences only. Checked studies attribute under half of the gap to unresolved V genes and leave the rest unexplained. In all, the sample holds about 1 million clones, and about 75% of those were seen once. About 1.5% of the sample lies in the top ten. Sequenced input: memory CD4+ T cells sorted from blood. Per the publication, the cell subset or site label means: CD45RA-negative fraction. The receptor source for this set is a man aged 18 to 29 in good health.

This chain uses TRBV4-1 with TRBJ2-7, with TRBD2 matching 12 bases. CDR1 MGHRA and CDR2 YSYEKL come from the germline V gene. Trimming at V came to 1 base and at J to 0 bases, leaving 4 bases not matched to a gene. The CDR3 loop spans 17 amino acids. The CDR3 coding sequence is TGCGCCAGCAGCCAAGGCCGGACTAGCGGGAACTCCTACGAGCAGTACTTC. It yields the protein CASSQGRTSGNSYEQYF.

This sequence joins TRBV10-1 and TRBJ2-2; D uncertain. The CDR3 has 14 residues. Trimming shortened V by 4 bases and J by 6 bases, and 12 bases separated the two germline ends. Germline V gene data show CDR1 as WNHNN and CDR2 as SYGVQD (reference sequence). CDR3 region: CASSGHLTSGELFF. The CDR3 DNA reads as TGCGCCAGCAGTGGCCATTTGACCTCCGGGGAGCTGTTTTTT.

The chain employs TRBV5-6 and TRBJ1-5; D may be TRBD1 (5 bases). CDR1 is SGHDT and CDR2 is YYEEEE in the germline V gene. Trimming removed 5 bases from V and 3 bases from J, with 15 bases in between. CDR3 length: 15 amino acids. The CDR3 DNA follows: TGTGCCAGCAGGCCCTGGGGAGGGGTCAATCAGCCCCAGCATTTT. This gives the protein CASRPWGGVNQPQHF.

With respect to this clone: The sample contains more than one DNA sequence encoding this CDR3. This rearrangement joins TRBV5-1 to TRBJ2-5, with D unclear. Trimming took off 0 bases at V and 5 bases at J, with 8 bases between the two ends. Germline-derived CDR1 and CDR2 are SGHRS and YFSETQ. The CDR3 loop spans 13 amino acids. The CDR3 here is CASSLAGSETQYF. In DNA, the CDR3 is TGCGCCAGCAGCTTGGCGGGCTCGGAGACCCAGTACTTC.

The chain links TRBV27 to TRBJ2-7; tentatively, D is TRBD1 (7 bases). The CDR3 runs to 13 residues. The V gene lost 3 bases and the J gene lost 7 bases, with 13 bases spanning the gap. From germline, CDR1 is MNHEY and CDR2 SMNVEV (reference sequence). CDR3 protein: CASSFETGREQYF. As DNA, the CDR3 is TGTGCCAGCAGTTTCGAGACAGGGAGGGAGCAGTACTTC.

The chain is built from TRBV28 and TRBJ1-4; D may be TRBD1 (5 bases). CDR3 size: 14 residues. V dropped 7 bases and J dropped 8 bases, with 17 bases sitting between them. Germline V CDR1 and CDR2: MDHEN, SYDVKM. CDR3 region: CASTFAGDGEKLFF. CDR3 DNA sequence: TGTGCCAGCACCTTCGCGGGGGATGGGGAAAAACTGTTTTTT.

The CDR3 DNA reads TGTGCCATCAGTGAGTCGAGGACAGGGGATGCAACTAATGAAAAACTGTTTTTT. Encoded protein: CAISESRTGDATNEKLFF. V usage is TRBV10-3 and J usage is TRBJ1-4, with 9 positions matching TRBD1. The V segment lost 0 bases and the J segment 0 bases; nucleotides outside the gene matches: 5. Per germline, CDR1 ENHRY and CDR2 SYGVKD. This CDR3 comprises 18 residues.

The sample holds a few counts of this clone. The chain couples TRBV29-1 to TRBJ2-2; D remains unclear. There are 12 residues in the CDR3. Germline lookup yields CDR1 SQVTM and CDR2 ANQGSEA. V was cut by 5 bases and J by 4 bases, with 8 bases left in between. The DNA of the CDR3 is TGCAGCGTTACGAGCTTCACCGGGGAGCTGTTTTTT. Translation: CSVTSFTGELFF.